Listed below are T cell receptor beta chains from one sample, sequenced in a study of metastatic and nonmetastatic thyroid tumors. TCRdb called clones again from the PCR reads with MiXCR. The data show 33,000 or so clones, with approximately 20% seen just once and around a fifth held by the top ten. Material: blood. The receptors were sampled from a female donor with papillary thyroid cancer or a benign thyroid nodule (not recorded which). Some clones in this sample may be carry-over from other donors' samples. CDR3s include the opening cysteine and the closing phenylalanine or tryptophan. D genes are given only for firm matches. Size is stated for part of the rows, as once, few or many counts, or as a class when the clone is expanded.

clone_size	d_call	j_call	v_call	cdr3_aa	cdr3_nt
few	-	TRBJ1-1	TRBV6-1	CASSEGWGAVNTEAFF	TGTGCCAGCAGTGAAGGGTGGGGCGCCGTGAACACTGAAGCTTTCTTT
many	-	TRBJ2-1	TRBV7-9	CASSFERWGHEQFF	TGTGCCAGCAGCTTCGAAAGGTGGGGACATGAGCAGTTCTTC
many	TRBD1	TRBJ2-5	TRBV2	CASTMETGVLETQYF	TGTGCCAGCACTATGGAGACAGGGGTATTGGAGACCCAGTACTTC
-	-	TRBJ1-1	TRBV30	CAWTRGTEAFF	TGTGCCTGGACCCGCGGGACTGAAGCTTTCTTT
many	-	TRBJ2-1	TRBV18	CASSPNEGGYNEQFF	TGTGCCAGCTCACCAAATGAGGGGGGCTACAATGAGCAGTTCTTC
many	-	TRBJ1-5	TRBV11-2	CASSPGDGVQGRQPQHF	TGTGCCAGCAGCCCAGGAGATGGGGTCCAGGGACGCCAGCCCCAGCATTTT
medium-sized	-	TRBJ2-1	TRBV6-1	CASSDDRYNEQFF	TGTGCCAGCAGTGACGACCGCTACAATGAGCAGTTCTTC
few	TRBD1	TRBJ2-7	TRBV27	CAGREASGTGDYDQYF	TGTGCCGGCAGAGAAGCCTCCGGGACAGGGGATTACGACCAGTACTTC
many	TRBD2	TRBJ2-3	TRBV7-2	CASSLMGLATDTQYF	TGTGCCAGCAGCTTAATGGGACTAGCCACAGATACGCAGTATTTT
many	-	TRBJ1-4	TRBV5-4	CASSPEAVLGNEKLFF	TGTGCCAGCAGCCCCGAGGCAGTCCTGGGTAATGAAAAACTGTTTTTT
-	-	TRBJ2-1	TRBV7-7	CASSLLGQYNEQFF	TGTGCTAGCAGCTTGTTGGGCCAGTACAATGAGCAGTTCTTC
many	-	TRBJ1-2	TRBV5-1	CASSSDAESYTF	TGCGCCAGCAGCTCGGACGCGGAGAGCTACACCTTC
many	-	TRBJ1-1	TRBV3-1	CASSPGAQLNTEAFF	TGTGCCAGCAGCCCAGGGGCACAGTTGAACACTGAAGCTTTCTTT
many	TRBD1	TRBJ2-4	TRBV10-2	CASSDLPPGQGMKNIQYF	TGCGCCAGCAGTGACCTGCCCCCGGGACAGGGGATGAAAAACATTCAGTACTTC
-	TRBD2	TRBJ2-4	TRBV25-1	CASSELLAGKNIQYF	TGTGCCAGCAGTGAACTACTAGCGGGTAAAAACATTCAGTACTTC
-	TRBD2	TRBJ2-1	TRBV6-1	CASTSGRDNEQFF	TGTGCCAGCACAAGCGGGAGGGACAATGAGCAGTTCTTC
many	-	TRBJ1-1	TRBV14	CASSNRVFTEAFF	TGTGCCAGCAGCAACAGGGTCTTTACTGAAGCTTTCTTT
many	-	TRBJ2-1	TRBV7-2	CASSVSRANEQFF	TGTGCCAGCAGCGTCTCTAGGGCCAATGAGCAGTTCTTC
many	-	TRBJ1-6	TRBV5-4	CASSLGLETNSPLHF	TGTGCCAGCAGCTTGGGTCTGGAGACAAATTCACCCCTCCACTTT
-	-	TRBJ1-5	TRBV7-2	CASSFWEEQPQHF	TGTGCCAGCAGCTTTTGGGAGGAGCAGCCCCAGCATTTT
-	TRBD1	TRBJ2-3	TRBV7-2	CASGDSGGYTQYF	TGTGCCAGCGGGGACAGTGGTGGCTATACGCAGTATTTT
-	TRBD2	TRBJ2-7	TRBV4-2	CASSQASGLSYEQYF	TGTGCCAGCAGCCAAGCTAGCGGACTCTCCTACGAGCAGTACTTC
-	-	TRBJ1-6	TRBV18	CASSLVTQNNSPLHF	TGTGCCAGCTCACTAGTAACACAGAATAATTCACCCCTCCACTTT
many	TRBD2	TRBJ2-1	TRBV15	CATSRRGLAGGLNEQFF	TGTGCCACCAGCAGAAGGGGACTAGCGGGGGGCCTGAATGAGCAGTTCTTC
many	-	TRBJ1-5	TRBV2	CASRMAPNQPQHF	TGTGCCAGCAGAATGGCCCCGAATCAGCCCCAGCATTTT
many	-	TRBJ1-1	TRBV6-2/TRBV6-3	CASSSHGEGDTEAFF	TGTGCCAGCAGCTCTCACGGGGAAGGGGACACTGAAGCTTTCTTT
-	TRBD1	TRBJ2-1	TRBV6-9	CASSHRPRTGPSGEQFF	TGTGCCAGCAGTCATCGCCCAAGGACAGGCCCTTCGGGTGAGCAGTTCTTC
many	-	TRBJ1-1	TRBV19	CASRITGAVNTEAFF	TGTGCCAGTAGGATTACTGGGGCGGTGAACACTGAAGCTTTCTTT
few	TRBD1	TRBJ2-3	TRBV6-5	CASSYSGKGRGPGDTQYF	TGTGCCAGCAGTTACTCTGGTAAGGGCAGGGGGCCGGGAGATACGCAGTATTTT
-	-	TRBJ2-7	TRBV5-1	CASSLGDHEQHF	TGCGCCAGCAGCTTAGGGGACCACGAGCAGCACTTC
once	TRBD1	TRBJ1-1	TRBV10-3	CAISGRRQGPSGAEAFF	TGTGCCATCAGTGGGCGCAGACAGGGCCCCAGCGGGGCTGAAGCTTTCTTT
-	-	TRBJ2-7	TRBV20-1	CSARDLVAVDYYEQYF	TGCAGTGCTAGAGATTTGGTCGCGGTGGACTACTACGAGCAGTACTTC
-	-	TRBJ2-7	TRBV19	CASQGFSYEQYF	TGTGCCAGTCAGGGGTTCTCCTACGAGCAGTACTTC
many	-	TRBJ1-3	TRBV29-1	CSVTGTASGNTIYF	TGCAGCGTTACGGGGACGGCCTCTGGAAACACCATATATTTT
-	-	TRBJ2-6	TRBV19	CASSPPFPSAGGSGANVLTF	TGTGCCAGTAGTCCACCTTTCCCCTCGGCAGGGGGGAGTGGGGCCAACGTCCTGACTTTC
medium-sized	-	TRBJ2-7	TRBV6-1	CASTLGGAVEQYF	TGTGCCAGCACCTTAGGGGGGGCAGTCGAGCAGTACTTC
many	TRBD2	TRBJ2-4	TRBV4-1	CASSPGLAGGRAKNIQYF	TGCGCCAGCAGCCCTGGACTAGCGGGGGGCCGGGCCAAAAACATTCAGTACTTC